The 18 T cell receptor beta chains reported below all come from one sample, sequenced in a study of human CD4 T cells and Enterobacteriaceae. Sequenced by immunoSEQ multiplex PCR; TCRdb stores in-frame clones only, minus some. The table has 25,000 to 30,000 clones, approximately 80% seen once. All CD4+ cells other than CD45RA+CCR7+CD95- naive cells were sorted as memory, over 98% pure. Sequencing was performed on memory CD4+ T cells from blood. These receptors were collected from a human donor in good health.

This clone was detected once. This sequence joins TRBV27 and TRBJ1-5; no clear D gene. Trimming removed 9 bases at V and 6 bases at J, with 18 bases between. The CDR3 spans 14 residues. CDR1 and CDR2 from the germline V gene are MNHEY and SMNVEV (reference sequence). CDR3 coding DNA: TGTGCCAGAAGTGGTCCTTTTACGTGTCAGCCCCAGCATTTT. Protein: CARSGPFTCQPQHF.

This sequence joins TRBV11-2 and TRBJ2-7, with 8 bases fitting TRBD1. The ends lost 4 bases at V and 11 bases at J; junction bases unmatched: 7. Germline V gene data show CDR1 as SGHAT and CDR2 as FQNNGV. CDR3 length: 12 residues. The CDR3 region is CASSSVGQGKYF. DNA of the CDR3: TGTGCCAGCAGCTCAGTAGGACAGGGAAAGTACTTC.

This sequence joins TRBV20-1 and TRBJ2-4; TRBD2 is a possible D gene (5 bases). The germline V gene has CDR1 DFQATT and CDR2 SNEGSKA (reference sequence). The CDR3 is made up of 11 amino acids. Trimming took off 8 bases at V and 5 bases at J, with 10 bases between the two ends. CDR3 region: CSIQAENIQYF. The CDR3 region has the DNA TGCAGTATCCAAGCGGAAAACATTCAGTACTTC.

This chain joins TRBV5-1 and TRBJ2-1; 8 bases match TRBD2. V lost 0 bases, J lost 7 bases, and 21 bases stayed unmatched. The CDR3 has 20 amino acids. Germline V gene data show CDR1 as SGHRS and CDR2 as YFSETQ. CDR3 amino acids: CASSLAFRSSGASVSNEQFF. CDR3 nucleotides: TGCGCCAGCAGCTTGGCCTTTCGTAGTAGCGGGGCATCCGTGAGTAATGAGCAGTTCTTC.

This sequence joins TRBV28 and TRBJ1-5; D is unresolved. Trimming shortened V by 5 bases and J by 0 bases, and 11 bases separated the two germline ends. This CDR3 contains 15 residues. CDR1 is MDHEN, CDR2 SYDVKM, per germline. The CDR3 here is CASSPGGASNQPQHF. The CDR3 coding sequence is TGTGCCAGCAGTCCCGGAGGAGCTAGCAATCAGCCCCAGCATTTT.

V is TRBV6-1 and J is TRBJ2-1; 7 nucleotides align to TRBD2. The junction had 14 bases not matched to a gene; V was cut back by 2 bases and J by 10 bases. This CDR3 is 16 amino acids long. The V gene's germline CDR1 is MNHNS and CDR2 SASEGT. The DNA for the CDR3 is TGTGCCAGCAGTGAACTAAGGCGGACTAGTCGGGACGAGCAGTTCTTC. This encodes CASSELRRTSRDEQFF.

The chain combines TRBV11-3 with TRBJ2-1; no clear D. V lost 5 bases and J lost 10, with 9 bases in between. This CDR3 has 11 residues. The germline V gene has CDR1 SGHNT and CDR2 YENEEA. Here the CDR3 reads CASSPGIEQFF. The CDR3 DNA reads TGTGCCAGCAGCCCTGGTATCGAGCAGTTCTTC.

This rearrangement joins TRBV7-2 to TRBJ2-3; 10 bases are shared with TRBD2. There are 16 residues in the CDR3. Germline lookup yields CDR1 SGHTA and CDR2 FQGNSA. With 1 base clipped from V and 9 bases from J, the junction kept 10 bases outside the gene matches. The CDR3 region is CASSLVAAGGRETQYF. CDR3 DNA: TGTGCCAGCAGCTTAGTGGCAGCGGGGGGGCGTGAGACGCAGTATTTT.

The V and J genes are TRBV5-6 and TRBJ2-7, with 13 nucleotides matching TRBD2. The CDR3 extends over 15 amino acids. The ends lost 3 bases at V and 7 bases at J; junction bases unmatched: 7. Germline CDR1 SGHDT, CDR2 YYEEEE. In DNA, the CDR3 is TGTGCCAGCAGCTACACTAGCGGGGGGGCGAGGGAGCAGTACTTC. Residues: CASSYTSGGAREQYF.

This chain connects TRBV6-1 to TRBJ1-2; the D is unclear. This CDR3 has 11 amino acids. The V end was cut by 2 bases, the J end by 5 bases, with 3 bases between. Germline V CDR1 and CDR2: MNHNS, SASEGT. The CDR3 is CASSELYGYTF. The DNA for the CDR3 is TGTGCCAGCAGTGAATTATATGGCTACACCTTC.

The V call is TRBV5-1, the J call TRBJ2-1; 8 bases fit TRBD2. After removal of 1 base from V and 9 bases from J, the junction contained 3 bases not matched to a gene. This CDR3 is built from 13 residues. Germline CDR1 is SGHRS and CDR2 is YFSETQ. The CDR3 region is CASSLIAGSEQFF. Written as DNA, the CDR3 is TGCGCCAGCAGCTTGATAGCGGGGAGTGAGCAGTTCTTC.

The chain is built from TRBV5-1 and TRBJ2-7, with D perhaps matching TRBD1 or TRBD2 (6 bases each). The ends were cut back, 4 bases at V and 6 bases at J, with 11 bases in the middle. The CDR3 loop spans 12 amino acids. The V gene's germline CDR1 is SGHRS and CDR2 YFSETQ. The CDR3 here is CASSQGTPEQYF. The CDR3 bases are TGCGCCAGCAGCCAGGGGACTCCCGAGCAGTACTTC.

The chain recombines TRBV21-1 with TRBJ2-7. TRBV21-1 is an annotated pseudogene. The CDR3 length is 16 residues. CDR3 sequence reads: CASSLGLGSPPCEQYF. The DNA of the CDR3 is TGTGCCAGCAGTCTGGGTCTTGGGTCCCCTCCTTGCGAGCAGTACTTC.

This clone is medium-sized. CDR3 residues: CASSSHRALEQYF. The CDR3 nucleotides are TGTGCCAGCAGCTCCCACAGGGCCTTGGAGCAGTACTTC. This chain joins TRBV5-4 and TRBJ2-7; D may be TRBD1 (6 bases). V was clipped by 3 bases and J by 7 bases, with 14 bases between them. This CDR3 spans 13 amino acids. The germline CDR1 and CDR2 sequences are SGHNT and YYREEE (reference sequence).

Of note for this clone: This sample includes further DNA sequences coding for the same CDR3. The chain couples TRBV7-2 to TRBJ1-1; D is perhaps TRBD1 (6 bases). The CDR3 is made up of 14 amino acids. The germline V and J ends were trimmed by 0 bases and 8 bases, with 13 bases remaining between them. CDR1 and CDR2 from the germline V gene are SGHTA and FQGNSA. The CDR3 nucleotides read TGTGCCAGCAGCTTAGCGGGGACATTTGGGGAAGCTTTCTTT. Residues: CASSLAGTFGEAFF.

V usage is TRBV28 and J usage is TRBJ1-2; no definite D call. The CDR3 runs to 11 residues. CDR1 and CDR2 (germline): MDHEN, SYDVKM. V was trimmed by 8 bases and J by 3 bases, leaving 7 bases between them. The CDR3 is CASGYYYGYTF. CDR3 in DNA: TGTGCCAGCGGGTACTACTATGGCTACACCTTC.

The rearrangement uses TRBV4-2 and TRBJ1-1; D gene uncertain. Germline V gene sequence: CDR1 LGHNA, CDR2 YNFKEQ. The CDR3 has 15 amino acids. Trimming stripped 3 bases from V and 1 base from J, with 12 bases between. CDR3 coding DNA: TGTGCCAGCAGCCAGAGAATAACGGCGAACACTGAAGCTTTCTTT. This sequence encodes CASSQRITANTEAFF.

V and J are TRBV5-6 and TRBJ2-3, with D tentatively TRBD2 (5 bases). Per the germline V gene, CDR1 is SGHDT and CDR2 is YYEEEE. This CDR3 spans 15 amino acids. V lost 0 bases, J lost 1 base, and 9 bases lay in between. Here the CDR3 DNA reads TGTGCCAGCAGCTTGGGTGAGGGTGGCACAGATACGCAGTATTTT. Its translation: CASSLGEGGTDTQYF.